The 30 T cell receptor beta chains in this list originate from one sample, sequenced in a study of T-cell reconstitution after alpha-beta-depleted transplantation in children. TCRbeta library preparation incorporated unique molecular identifiers. TCRdb reanalysed the PCR reads using MiXCR and keeps one entry per CDR3 protein. The sample holds 350,000 to 450,000 distinct CDR3 sequences, over 20% seen once. Sequencing used PBMCs from the stem cell graft donor, obtained from the stem cell graft. The source is a human donor who donated a stem cell graft to a child with acute myeloid leukemia.

The table lists this clonotype with a few counts. V usage is TRBV12-3 or TRBV12-4 and J usage is TRBJ1-1, with D unclear. The CDR3 runs 14 residues. The germline V and J ends were trimmed by 1 base and 1 base, with 7 bases remaining between them. The DNA for the CDR3 is TGTGCCAGCAGTTTAGAGAAAAGGAACACTGAAGCTTTCTTT. Translation: CASSLEKRNTEAFF.

At least ten counts were recorded for this clonotype. This sequence joins TRBV7-2 and TRBJ1-1; D is uncertain. Looked up from germline, CDR1 is SGHTA and CDR2 is FQGNSA. The ends were cut back, 2 bases at V and 1 base at J, with 11 bases in the middle. CDR3 length equals 15 residues. CDR3 coding DNA: TGTGCCAGCAGCTTACGCCCCGGCACGAACACTGAAGCTTTCTTT. It translates to CASSLRPGTNTEAFF.

This clonotype was observed at least ten times. V usage is TRBV29-1 and J usage is TRBJ2-1; D may be TRBD2 (5 bases). Between the trimmed V and J ends, which lost 3 bases and 5 bases, there was a span of 17 bases. CDR1 SQVTM and CDR2 ANQGSEA come from the germline V gene. The length of the CDR3 is 15 residues. The CDR3 nucleotides read TGCAGCGTTGAGTGGTCGGGGAGTTTCGACAATGAGCAGTTCTTC. Encoded protein: CSVEWSGSFDNEQFF.

This clonotype was observed a few times. The genes are TRBV27 and TRBJ2-1, with TRBD2 matching over 7 bases. V shed 4 bases and J 7 bases; nucleotides not matched to a gene: 1. Germline V CDR1 and CDR2: MNHEY, SMNVEV (reference sequence). This CDR3 is 12 amino acids long. CDR3 amino acids: CASSSGLNEQFF. CDR3 sequence (DNA): TGTGCCAGCAGTTCGGGACTAAATGAGCAGTTCTTC.

This clonotype was seen a handful of times. The gene calls are TRBV19 and TRBJ2-2; D may be TRBD2 (5 bases). Trimming took 9 bases from V and 0 from J, leaving 8 bases between them. This CDR3 is 13 amino acids long. The germline V gene encodes CDR1 LNHDA and CDR2 SQIVND (reference sequence). The CDR3, as DNA: TGTGCCAGCCGGGGATCGAACACCGGGGAGCTGTTTTTT. It codes for CASRGSNTGELFF.

This sequence joins TRBV7-9 and TRBJ2-1; 13 bases agree with TRBD2. Germline V CDR1 and CDR2: SEHNR, FQNEAQ (reference sequence). Trimming removed 7 bases from V and 8 bases from J; junction bases left unmatched: 8. The CDR3 spans 15 residues. The DNA of the CDR3 is TGTGCCAGCACCTCCGGGACTAGCGGGATTCATGAGCAGTTCTTC. Residues: CASTSGTSGIHEQFF.

V is TRBV12-3 or TRBV12-4 and J is TRBJ2-7; D perhaps matches TRBD2 (6 bases). V was shortened by 6 bases and J by 2 bases, with 23 bases between the two germline ends. The CDR3 sequence is 17 residues long. The CDR3 region has the DNA TGTGCCAGCAGGTTCGACGGTTGGCGGGATATCACCTACGAGCAGTACTTC. The encoded protein is CASRFDGWRDITYEQYF.

This clonotype was seen more than once but under ten times. V gene TRBV6-2 or TRBV6-3 combines with J gene TRBJ2-1; TRBD1 is a possible D gene (5 bases). Between the trimmed V and J ends, which lost 4 bases and 2 bases, there was a span of 18 bases. The germline CDR1 and CDR2 sequences are MNHEY and SVGEGT. The CDR3 is made up of 17 amino acids. The chain's CDR3 is CASSLLGAESTYNEQFF. The CDR3 DNA follows: TGTGCCAGCAGTTTACTTGGGGCAGAGAGCACCTACAATGAGCAGTTCTTC.

This chain uses TRBV12-3 or TRBV12-4 with TRBJ2-7; no reliable D call. Deletions cut 0 bases from V and 3 bases from J, with 6 bases between. This CDR3 has 13 residues. CDR3 DNA sequence: TGTGCCAGCAGTTTAGCGCTCAGCTACGAGCAGTACTTC. It yields the protein CASSLALSYEQYF.

This clonotype was observed at least ten times. The V and J genes are TRBV20-1 and TRBJ2-7; 8 bases match TRBD2. This CDR3 is 15 amino acids long. J lost 3 bases, V lost 0 bases, and 7 bases had no gene match. Germline values: CDR1 DFQATT, CDR2 SNEGSKA (reference sequence). The CDR3: CSAREGTSRNYEQYF. CDR3 in DNA: TGCAGTGCTAGAGAAGGGACTAGTAGAAACTACGAGCAGTACTTC.

Ten or more counts support this clonotype. The J gene is TRBJ2-3, the V gene TRBV7-3; TRBD2 might be the D (6 bases). The germline V and J ends were trimmed by 1 base and 3 bases, with 11 bases remaining between them. Per the germline V gene, CDR1 is SGHTA and CDR2 is FQGTGA. This CDR3 spans 15 amino acids. The CDR3 bases are TGTGCCAGCAGCTTAATAGCTGGAGGGACAGATACGCAGTATTTT. The encoded protein is CASSLIAGGTDTQYF.

The chain combines TRBV3-1 with TRBJ1-4; tentatively, D is TRBD1 (5 bases). Trimming stripped 0 bases from V and 0 bases from J, with 14 bases between. The CDR3 runs 18 residues. Looked up from germline, CDR1 is LGHDT and CDR2 is YNNKEL (reference sequence). In DNA form, the CDR3 reads TGTGCCAGCAGCCAAGATCTGGACCGGGACCCAACTAATGAAAAACTGTTTTTT. Protein product: CASSQDLDRDPTNEKLFF.

This clonotype has at least ten counts. DNA for the CDR3: TGTGCCAGCAGTTACGAACTAGGATCCTACAATGAGCAGTTCTTC. It encodes CASSYELGSYNEQFF. The chain links TRBV6-5 to TRBJ2-1; a weak D match, TRBD2 (5 bases). Germline CDR1 reads MNHEY; CDR2 reads SVGAGI. V was pared by 2 bases and J by 1 base, with 9 bases between. The CDR3 covers 15 residues.

Many counts were recorded for this clonotype. The chain recombines TRBV20-1 with TRBJ2-7, with no clear D. The CDR3 loop spans 14 amino acids. Germline V CDR1 and CDR2: DFQATT, SNEGSKA (reference sequence). V was cut by 0 bases and J by 1 base, with 10 bases left in between. CDR3 region: CSARDLGRSYEQYF. CDR3 sequence (DNA): TGCAGTGCTAGAGATCTCGGGCGGTCCTACGAGCAGTACTTC.

The rearrangement uses TRBV5-1 and TRBJ1-2; D gene ambiguous. The V gene lost 3 bases and the J gene lost 3 bases, with 12 bases spanning the gap. Looked up from germline, CDR1 is SGHRS and CDR2 is YFSETQ. The CDR3 is 14 residues long. CDR3 sequence reads: CASSSSRADYGYTF. CDR3 sequence (DNA): TGCGCCAGCAGCTCTTCGCGGGCGGACTATGGCTACACCTTC.

This clonotype appeared a few times. The V and J genes are TRBV28 and TRBJ2-3, with D unresolved. The germline V gene has CDR1 MDHEN and CDR2 SYDVKM. The ends were cut back, 10 bases at V and 2 bases at J, with 16 bases in the middle. The CDR3 consists of 14 residues. The CDR3: CATTGQHNTDTQYF. In DNA, the CDR3 is TGTGCCACTACCGGGCAACATAACACAGATACGCAGTATTTT.

The chain couples TRBV2 to TRBJ2-7; 9 bases fit TRBD1. CDR1 is SNHLY and CDR2 is FYNNEI in the germline V gene. V lost 9 bases to trimming and J lost 4 bases; unmatched junction nucleotides: 16. This CDR3 spans 16 amino acids. The CDR3 reads CARVLSPGTGTYEQYF. CDR3 bases: TGTGCCAGAGTACTTTCTCCCGGGACAGGGACTTACGAGCAGTACTTC.

This chain connects TRBV28 to TRBJ2-7; possibly TRBD1 for D (6 bases). CDR1 MDHEN and CDR2 SYDVKM come from the germline V gene. The V end was cut by 11 bases, the J end by 6 bases, with 14 bases between. This CDR3 contains 11 residues. The CDR3 DNA reads TGTGCCGCACAGCGAGGGGGCGAGCAGTACTTC. Translated, it gives CAAQRGGEQYF.

This clonotype was picked up many times. The V call is TRBV5-1, the J call TRBJ2-1, with D possibly matching TRBD1 (7 bases). The CDR3 has 16 amino acids. Germline values: CDR1 SGHRS, CDR2 YFSETQ. V dropped 0 bases and J dropped 5 bases, with 15 bases sitting between them. The CDR3 DNA follows: TGCGCCAGCAGCTTGGCCTGGGGGGACAGTCACAATGAGCAGTTCTTC. Its protein product is CASSLAWGDSHNEQFF.

In this sample, this clonotype turned up many times. The gene calls are TRBV7-3 and TRBJ2-1; a weak D match, TRBD1 (6 bases). V lost 4 bases to trimming and J lost 2 bases, with 12 bases between them. Germline CDR1 and CDR2: SGHTA and FQGTGA. This CDR3 has 15 amino acids. The CDR3 coding sequence is TGTGCCAGCAGCTCCACGGGACAAGCCTACAATGAGCAGTTCTTC. It is translated as CASSSTGQAYNEQFF.

DNA for the CDR3: TGTGCCAGCACCCAGGGGGCGCTCGGGGCCAACGTCCTGACTTTC. This translates into CASTQGALGANVLTF. This chain links TRBV27 with TRBJ2-6; 8 bases line up with TRBD1. V gave up 7 bases and J gave up 4 bases; unmatched junction bases: 6. The CDR3 consists of 15 residues. Germline CDR1 and CDR2: MNHEY and SMNVEV (reference sequence). The whole variable domain, filled in from reference TRBV27 and TRBJ2-6, reads EAQVTQNPRYLITVTGKKLTVTCSQNMNHEYMSWYRQDPGLGLRQIYYSMNVEVTDKGDVPEGYKVSRKEKRNFPLILESPSPNQTSLYFCASTQGALGANVLTFGAGSRLTVL.

The rearrangement links TRBV29-1 to TRBJ2-1; 7 bases are a match to TRBD1. CDR3 length equals 14 residues. Trimming at V came to 7 bases and at J to 7 bases, leaving 13 bases not matched to a gene. From germline, CDR1 is SQVTM and CDR2 ANQGSEA. Here the CDR3 DNA reads TGCAGCGCCCAGGGGGTCAGGGGGACAAATGAGCAGTTCTTC. Its translation: CSAQGVRGTNEQFF.

This sequence joins TRBV5-1 and TRBJ2-1; 8 bases map to TRBD2. Germline trimming cut 3 bases from V and 8 bases from J; bases unmatched to any gene: 4. Germline V gene lookup returns CDR1 SGHRS and CDR2 YFSETQ. The CDR3 loop spans 13 amino acids. The CDR3 nucleotides are TGCGCCAGCAGCTGGCGGGAGGCCGATGAGCAGTTCTTC. Its translation: CASSWREADEQFF.

This rearrangement joins TRBV7-9 to TRBJ2-7, with 9 bases identical to TRBD1. The V segment lost 5 bases and the J segment 1 base; nucleotides outside the gene matches: 6. The CDR3 totals 15 residues. The germline CDR1 and CDR2 sequences are SEHNR and FQNEAQ (reference sequence). The CDR3 DNA reads TGTGCCAGCAGCAATGGGACAGGGATATCCTACGAGCAGTACTTC. This codes for CASSNGTGISYEQYF.

There are a few counts of this clonotype. The rearrangement links TRBV20-1 to TRBJ2-3, with TRBD2 matching over 11 bases. Germline trimming cut 0 bases from V and 1 base from J; bases unmatched to any gene: 12. CDR3 length equals 19 residues. Germline V gene lookup returns CDR1 DFQATT and CDR2 SNEGSKA (reference sequence). The DNA for the CDR3 is TGCAGTGCTAGAGATTTCCTAGCGGGAGGTTTAGGTGGCACAGATACGCAGTATTTT. This translates into CSARDFLAGGLGGTDTQYF.

V and J are TRBV24-1 and TRBJ2-7; 8 bases line up with TRBD1. The germline CDR1 and CDR2 sequences are KGHDR and SFDVKD. V dropped 4 bases and J dropped 2; count of bases not matched to a gene: 9. The CDR3 covers 16 residues. CDR3 coding DNA: TGTGCCACCAGTGACTCGCGACAGGGGCGTACCTACGAGCAGTACTTC. Translated: CATSDSRQGRTYEQYF.

This clonotype has only a few counts. This chain connects TRBV30 to TRBJ2-7; unclear D gene. Germline CDR1 is GTSNPN and CDR2 is SVGIG (reference sequence). The ends were cut back, 0 bases at V and 2 bases at J, with 5 bases in the middle. The CDR3 extends over 12 amino acids. For the CDR3, the DNA is TGTGCCTGGAGTGTGGCACCCTACGAGCAGTACTTC. This encodes CAWSVAPYEQYF.

The rearrangement uses TRBV20-1 and TRBJ1-2, with 10 bases aligning to TRBD1. Trimming cost V 4 bases and J 4 bases; bases outside gene matches: 12. Per germline, CDR1 DFQATT and CDR2 SNEGSKA (reference sequence). The CDR3 extends over 16 amino acids. Here the CDR3 DNA reads TGCAGTGCTACCGGAGCAACGGGACAGGGGACCTATGGCTACACCTTC. Translated: CSATGATGQGTYGYTF.

This chain uses TRBV12-3 or TRBV12-4 with TRBJ2-5, with D unresolved. This CDR3 is built from 14 residues. Trimming cost V 8 bases and J 5 bases, with 18 bases left between them. The CDR3 region is CASGSGPEGETQYF. Written as DNA, the CDR3 is TGTGCCAGCGGCTCGGGCCCAGAAGGGGAGACCCAGTACTTC.

The genes are TRBV12-3 or TRBV12-4 and TRBJ1-1, with D perhaps matching TRBD1 (6 bases). CDR3 size: 14 residues. Between the trimmed V and J ends, which lost 7 bases and 4 bases, there was a span of 16 bases. CDR3 DNA sequence: TGTGCCAGCACCATCCACGGGGGCAGCACTGAAGCTTTCTTT. Protein sequence: CASTIHGGSTEAFF.